These 14 T cell receptor beta chains came from one sample sequenced in a study of blood T cells in healthy people across ages. Primers used in a second PCR of about 6 to 11 cycles were a sample-barcoded 5' primer and a J-beta primer mix. Using its own MiXCR run on the 5' RACE reads, TCRdb lists one record per CDR3 protein. This table holds hundreds of thousands of distinct CDR3 sequences, about 24% found once. The source material was blood. Receptors originate from a man aged 70 or older in good health.

This clonotype showed up just a few times. The chain has TRBV18 and TRBJ2-2, with TRBD2 as a possible D gene (6 bases). There are 14 residues in the CDR3. Germline V gives CDR1 KGHSH, CDR2 LQKENI. V lost 0 bases, J lost 5 bases, and 7 bases lay in between. CDR3 sequence: CASSPPEGTGELFF. The CDR3 DNA sequence: TGTGCCAGCTCACCACCGGAGGGTACCGGGGAGCTGTTTTTT.

In its sample, this clonotype was seen many times. This chain joins TRBV12-3 or TRBV12-4 and TRBJ2-4; D call uncertain. The CDR3 length is 15 residues. The ends were cut back, 5 bases at V and 6 bases at J, with 17 bases in the middle. Written as DNA, the CDR3 is TGTGCCAGCAGTACCCTTTTAGGGCTCCGAAACATTCAGTACTTC. Protein product: CASSTLLGLRNIQYF.

This clonotype was detected a few times. J is TRBJ2-1 and V is TRBV20-1, with TRBD2 identical over 11 bases. Germline CDR1 reads DFQATT; CDR2 reads SNEGSKA (reference sequence). The CDR3 runs to 11 residues. Trimming removed 4 bases from V and 12 bases from J; junction bases left unmatched: 2. CDR3 sequence reads: CSATLAGGQFF. The CDR3 DNA sequence: TGCAGTGCTACCCTAGCGGGGGGGCAGTTCTTC.

This clonotype was recorded at least ten times. This chain uses TRBV3-1 with TRBJ2-1; D is unclear. The V and J ends lost 1 base and 6 bases respectively, with 7 bases between them. Germline loops: CDR1 LGHDT, CDR2 YNNKEL (reference sequence). The length of the CDR3 is 13 residues. For the CDR3, the DNA is TGTGCCAGCAGCCAAGCAAAGACCAATGAGCAGTTCTTC. The encoded protein is CASSQAKTNEQFF.

This chain joins TRBV20-1 and TRBJ1-3; D is undetermined. Germline loops: CDR1 DFQATT, CDR2 SNEGSKA (reference sequence). Trimming cost V 4 bases and J 2 bases, with 12 bases left between them. CDR3 length: 14 amino acids. CDR3 loop: CSAMGFYPGNTIYF. In DNA, the CDR3 is TGCAGTGCTATGGGCTTCTACCCTGGAAACACCATATATTTT.

This chain joins TRBV6-1 and TRBJ1-4, with 7 bases fitting TRBD1. Losses at the gene ends were 6 bases for V and 7 bases for J; bases not matched to a gene: 14. Germline lookup yields CDR1 MNHNS and CDR2 SASEGT. The CDR3 runs to 16 residues. The DNA for the CDR3 is TGTGCCAGCAGCCGAATGGGGACAGCGGCCTCTGAAAAACTGTTTTTT. Encoded protein: CASSRMGTAASEKLFF.

The chain carries TRBV6-5 and TRBJ2-3, with TRBD2 matching over 7 bases. There are 14 residues in the CDR3. The V segment lost 2 bases and the J segment 7 bases; nucleotides outside the gene matches: 6. Germline V gives CDR1 MNHEY, CDR2 SVGAGI. The CDR3 nucleotides are TGTGCCAGCAGTTACAGGGACTACGGTTATACGCAGTATTTT. Protein product: CASSYRDYGYTQYF.

This clonotype appeared many times. This chain uses TRBV5-1 with TRBJ1-6, with TRBD1 matching 8 bases. The germline V gene encodes CDR1 SGHRS and CDR2 YFSETQ. The V segment lost 0 bases and the J segment 6 bases; nucleotides outside the gene matches: 5. There are 16 residues in the CDR3. CDR3 residues: CASSLAGQGGNSPLHF. As DNA, the CDR3 is TGCGCCAGCAGCTTGGCCGGACAGGGAGGTAATTCACCCCTCCACTTT. Based on the CDR3 plus reference TRBV5-1 and TRBJ1-6, the full variable domain is KAGVTQTPRYLIKTRGQQVTLSCSPISGHRSVSWYQQTPGQGLQFLFEYFSETQRNKGNFPGRFSGRQFSNSRSEMNVSTLELGDSALYLCASSLAGQGGNSPLHFGNGTRLTVT.

Points on this clonotype: A read error may be the cause here, since a much bigger clone is one base away. The chain has TRBV10-3 and TRBJ1-5, with D possibly matching TRBD1 (6 bases). The V gene's germline CDR1 is ENHRY and CDR2 SYGVKD. Deletions cut 4 bases from V and 9 bases from J, with 22 bases between. The CDR3 covers 16 residues. CDR3 sequence: CAISGGAEAVVRPQHF. CDR3 nucleotide sequence: TGTGCCATCAGTGGGGGGGCGGAGGCGGTGGTTAGGCCCCAGCATTTT.

V gene TRBV24-1 combines with J gene TRBJ1-4; TRBD1 aligns across 8 bases. CDR3 size: 16 residues. Trimming took 4 bases from V and 5 from J; bases not matched to a gene: 8. The germline V gene has CDR1 KGHDR and CDR2 SFDVKD. The CDR3 reads CATSDQGAPGNEKLFF. CDR3 DNA: TGTGCCACCAGTGACCAGGGGGCGCCGGGAAATGAAAAACTGTTTTTT.

The chain carries TRBV7-2 and TRBJ2-3; unclear D gene. The V and J ends lost 6 bases and 4 bases respectively, with 20 bases between them. The germline V gene encodes CDR1 SGHTA and CDR2 FQGNSA. The CDR3 has 16 amino acids. The CDR3 nucleotides read TGTGCCAGCAGTAGAAATTCCGAGAAGGGATCAGATACGCAGTATTTT. This translates into CASSRNSEKGSDTQYF.

The V and J genes are TRBV14 and TRBJ2-5; D uncertain. V was trimmed by 4 bases and J by 4 bases, leaving 13 bases between them. Germline assignment: CDR1 SGHDN and CDR2 FVKESK. This CDR3 is 14 amino acids long. CDR3 nucleotide sequence: TGTGCCAGCAGCCCCCTCTTAGACGGAGAGACCCAGTACTTC. Translated, it gives CASSPLLDGETQYF. The full variable domain, in which reference TRBV14 and TRBJ2-5 provide the parts outside the CDR3, is EAGVTQFPSHSVIEKGQTVTLRCDPISGHDNLYWYRRVMGKEIKFLLHFVKESKQDESGMPNNRFLAERTGGTYSTLKVQPAELEDSGVYFCASSPLLDGETQYFGPGTRLLVL.

This clonotype was recorded many times. The chain employs TRBV20-1 and TRBJ2-2; unclear D gene. The germline gives CDR1 DFQATT, CDR2 SNEGSKA (reference sequence). V lost 3 bases and J lost 1, with 3 bases in between. CDR3 size: 12 residues. CDR3 DNA sequence: TGCAGTGCTAGTAGGAACACCGGGGAGCTGTTTTTT. Translation: CSASRNTGELFF.

This clonotype has more than one count but fewer than ten. The rearrangement uses TRBV11-2 and TRBJ1-2; TRBD1 matches at 7 bases. In germline, CDR1 is SGHAT, CDR2 FQNNGV. J gave up 4 bases and V 6 bases, and 8 bases lay outside the gene matches. The CDR3 sequence is 14 residues long. The CDR3 protein is CASSSRGPGYGYTF. The CDR3 nucleotides read TGTGCCAGCAGTTCAAGGGGGCCTGGCTATGGCTACACCTTC.